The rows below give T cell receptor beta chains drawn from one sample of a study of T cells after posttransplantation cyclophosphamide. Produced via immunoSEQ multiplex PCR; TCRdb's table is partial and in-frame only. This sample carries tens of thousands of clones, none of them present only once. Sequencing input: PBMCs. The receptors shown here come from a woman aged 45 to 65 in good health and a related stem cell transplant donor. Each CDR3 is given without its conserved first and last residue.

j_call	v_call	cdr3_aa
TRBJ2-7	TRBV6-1	AVPRDYEQY
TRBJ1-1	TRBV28	ASRSIPRTHMNTEAF
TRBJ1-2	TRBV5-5	ASSRDGTGLNYGYT
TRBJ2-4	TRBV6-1	ASSETGYNKNIQY
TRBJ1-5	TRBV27	ASSPTWAFTLNQPQH
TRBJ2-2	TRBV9	ASSVYPAGGQDGELF
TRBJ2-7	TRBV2	ATRQGSLNEQY
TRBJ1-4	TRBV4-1	ASSHAVKPAGEKLF
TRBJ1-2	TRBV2	ASSGGERGYT
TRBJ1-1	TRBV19	ASSRRGVTEAF
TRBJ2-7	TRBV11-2	ANPIPGGTTYEQY
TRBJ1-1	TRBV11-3	ASSGDRYTEAF
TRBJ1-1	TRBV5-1	ASSLGRGSTEAF
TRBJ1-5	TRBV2	ASSVGGGNQPQH
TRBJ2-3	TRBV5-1	ASSPSGYLSADTQY
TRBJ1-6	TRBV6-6	ASRPSSYNSPLH
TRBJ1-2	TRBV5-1	ASSPGGAVNGYT
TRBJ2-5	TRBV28	ASNLPGTPESY
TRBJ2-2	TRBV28	ASNVGGGITGELF
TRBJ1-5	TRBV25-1	ASSDREVQPQH
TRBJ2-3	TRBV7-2	ASSFLSGGPDTQY
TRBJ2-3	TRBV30	AWISRLAGGQGTDTQY
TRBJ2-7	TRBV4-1	ASSRRGGDPYEQY
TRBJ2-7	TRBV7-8	ASSLDGGQGAGEQY
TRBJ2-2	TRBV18	TSSPPYTGASGELF
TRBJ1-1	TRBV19	ASSYTGQGITEAF
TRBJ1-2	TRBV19	ASSILNYGYT
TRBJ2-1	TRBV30	AWSAGQANNEQF
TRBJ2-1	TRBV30	AWRGAIMGEQF
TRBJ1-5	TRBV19	ASNGGIGNQPQH
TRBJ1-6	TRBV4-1	ASSQGWGTDNSPLH
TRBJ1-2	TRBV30	AWETPNYGYT
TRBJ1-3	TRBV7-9	ASSLGLNTIY
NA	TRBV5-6	ASSPYRVSYEQY
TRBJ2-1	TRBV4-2	ASSPQSGARNEQF
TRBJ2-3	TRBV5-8	ASSFGGTDTQY
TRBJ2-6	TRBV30	AWSVGGAGANVLT
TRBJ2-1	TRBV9	ASSVQDGGGQPYNEQF
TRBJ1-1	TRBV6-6	ASSSPIEEGAVEAF
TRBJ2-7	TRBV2	ASTNYPRQGSYEQY
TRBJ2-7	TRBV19	ASSPQQGVYEQY
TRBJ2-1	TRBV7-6	ASSLGSSGGLNEQF
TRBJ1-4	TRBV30	AWSVRGKLF
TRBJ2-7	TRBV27	ASSLKQGYEQY
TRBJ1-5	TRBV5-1	ASSPSRGGQPQH
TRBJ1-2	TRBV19	ASSIDLSSGGGYT
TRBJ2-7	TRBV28	ASSSISGGRYEQY
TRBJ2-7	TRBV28	ASEIGRGPTTYEQY
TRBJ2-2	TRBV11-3	ASSPGGLTSGELF
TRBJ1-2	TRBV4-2	ASSQDEGQGYGYT
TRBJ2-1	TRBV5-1	ASSLVVLGLAGENEQF
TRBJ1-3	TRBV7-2	ASSLEPEPGNTIY
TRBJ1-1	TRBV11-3	ASSLGTDAF
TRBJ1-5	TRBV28	ASSLSRVNQPQH
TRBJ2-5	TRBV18	ASSRGLGETQY